A selection of T cell receptor beta chains follows, all from one sample in a study of CD8 T cell repertoires and HIV-1 epitope variants. For these TCRs, the target antigens are not known. The table came from immunoSEQ multiplex PCR; TCRdb's copy has only in-frame clones and leaves some out. The sample has 5,200 or so clones; about 71% are singletons. Source material: cultured CD8+ T cells derived from PBMCs. The receptors were sampled from a male donor with HIV. Each CDR3 is given with its conserved first and last residue. The order of the fields is D gene, V gene, J gene, clone size, CDR3 DNA, CDR3 protein. A D gene is named only where the DNA matches it firmly. Only some rows state a clone size, as once, few, many or a class for expanded clones.

D gene: TRBD1; V gene: TRBV27; J gene: TRBJ2-7; clone size: -; CDR3 DNA: TGTGCCAGCAGTTCAAACAGGGGGCTAAGCTACGAGCAGTACTTC; CDR3 protein: CASSSNRGLSYEQYF
D gene: -; V gene: TRBV11-2; J gene: TRBJ1-2; clone size: few; CDR3 DNA: TGTGCCAGCAGCTTTGGGGTCGTCGAAACTAACTATGGCTACACCTTC; CDR3 protein: CASSFGVVETNYGYTF
D gene: -; V gene: TRBV5-4; J gene: TRBJ2-1; clone size: -; CDR3 DNA: TGTGCCAGCAGCGGTAGCTCCTACAATGAGCAGTTCTTC; CDR3 protein: CASSGSSYNEQFF
D gene: -; V gene: TRBV2; J gene: TRBJ1-1; clone size: few; CDR3 DNA: TGTGCCAGCAGTGAATGGGGAACTGAAGCTTTCTTT; CDR3 protein: CASSEWGTEAFF
D gene: TRBD1; V gene: TRBV19; J gene: TRBJ2-3; clone size: -; CDR3 DNA: TGTGCCAGTAGGAAAGACAGGGTTAGCACAGATACGCAGTATTTT; CDR3 protein: CASRKDRVSTDTQYF
D gene: -; V gene: TRBV16; J gene: TRBJ2-7; clone size: -; CDR3 DNA: TGTGCCAGCAGCCAGTCCGGGACTGACGCCTACGAGCAGTACTTC; CDR3 protein: CASSQSGTDAYEQYF
D gene: -; V gene: TRBV27; J gene: TRBJ1-1; clone size: -; CDR3 DNA: TGTGCCAGCAGTTCCCTATTTACAGTAAACACTGAAGCTTTCTTT; CDR3 protein: CASSSLFTVNTEAFF
D gene: -; V gene: TRBV27; J gene: TRBJ1-1; clone size: -; CDR3 DNA: TGTGCCAGCAGGGACCGGTTGGGGTACACTGAAGCTTTCTTT; CDR3 protein: CASRDRLGYTEAFF
D gene: -; V gene: TRBV27; J gene: TRBJ1-1; clone size: -; CDR3 DNA: TGTGCCAGCCTTCATACACAGGGAGGAGACACTGAAGCTTTCTTT; CDR3 protein: CASLHTQGGDTEAFF
D gene: -; V gene: TRBV9; J gene: TRBJ2-3; clone size: -; CDR3 DNA: TGTGCCAGCAGCGTAGCCCCTGGTAGCACAGATACGCAGTATTTT; CDR3 protein: CASSVAPGSTDTQYF
D gene: TRBD2; V gene: TRBV9; J gene: TRBJ2-3; clone size: -; CDR3 DNA: TGTGCCAGCAGCGCCTCCGGGACTAGTCAAACAGATACGCAGTATTTT; CDR3 protein: CASSASGTSQTDTQYF
D gene: -; V gene: TRBV7-9; J gene: TRBJ2-7; clone size: -; CDR3 DNA: TGTGCCAGCAGCTTGAGGGAACTCTACGAGCAGTACTTC; CDR3 protein: CASSLRELYEQYF
D gene: -; V gene: TRBV7-8; J gene: TRBJ2-1; clone size: once; CDR3 DNA: TGTGCCAGCAGCCTACATAATTTGGTTGAGCAGTTCTTC; CDR3 protein: CASSLHNLVEQFF
D gene: TRBD1; V gene: TRBV7-9; J gene: TRBJ2-1; clone size: -; CDR3 DNA: TGTGCCAGCAGCTTAGCGGGACAGGGCTCCTACAATGAGCAGTTCTTC; CDR3 protein: CASSLAGQGSYNEQFF
D gene: -; V gene: TRBV28; J gene: TRBJ1-2; clone size: -; CDR3 DNA: TGTGCCAGCAGTGGTTGGGACATAACTAACTATGGCTACACCTTC; CDR3 protein: CASSGWDITNYGYTF
D gene: -; V gene: TRBV28; J gene: TRBJ1-3; clone size: -; CDR3 DNA: TGTGCCAGCAGTGCCGACAGATACACCATATATTTT; CDR3 protein: CASSADRYTIYF
D gene: -; V gene: TRBV28; J gene: TRBJ2-5; clone size: -; CDR3 DNA: TGTGCCAGCAGTTTACAGGGGAAGGTCCAAGAGACCCAGTACTTC; CDR3 protein: CASSLQGKVQETQYF
D gene: -; V gene: TRBV6-6; J gene: TRBJ1-3; clone size: -; CDR3 DNA: TGTGCCAGCACCTACGGGGAGACTTTCTCTGGAAACACCATATATTTT; CDR3 protein: CASTYGETFSGNTIYF
D gene: TRBD2; V gene: TRBV4-1; J gene: TRBJ2-1; clone size: -; CDR3 DNA: TGCGCCAGCAGCGCTAGCGGGGTTCCTAATGAGCAGTTCTTC; CDR3 protein: CASSASGVPNEQFF
D gene: TRBD1; V gene: TRBV7-9; J gene: TRBJ1-5; clone size: -; CDR3 DNA: TGTGCCAGCAGCTTCTTCTCCCCTCGACAGGGACTCCACAATCAGCCCCAGCATTTT; CDR3 protein: CASSFFSPRQGLHNQPQHF
D gene: -; V gene: TRBV27; J gene: TRBJ1-1; clone size: few; CDR3 DNA: TGTGCCAGCAGTTTATCACAGGGCACTGAAGCTTTCTTT; CDR3 protein: CASSLSQGTEAFF
D gene: -; V gene: TRBV6-4; J gene: TRBJ2-7; clone size: few; CDR3 DNA: TGTGCCAGCACCCCTTACCCCTGGGAGCAGTACTTC; CDR3 protein: CASTPYPWEQYF
D gene: -; V gene: TRBV29-1; J gene: TRBJ2-2; clone size: -; CDR3 DNA: TGCAGCGTTGTCGGAAACCTGAACACCGGGGAGCTGTTTTTT; CDR3 protein: CSVVGNLNTGELFF
D gene: -; V gene: TRBV4-1; J gene: TRBJ2-2; clone size: -; CDR3 DNA: TGCGCCAGCAGCCAAGAGGGGAATCAGATGAACACCGGGGAGCTGTTTTTT; CDR3 protein: CASSQEGNQMNTGELFF
D gene: TRBD2; V gene: TRBV4-2; J gene: TRBJ2-5; clone size: once; CDR3 DNA: TGTGCCAGCAGCCAACGGCGGGGGGGGCAAGAGACCCAGTACTTC; CDR3 protein: CASSQRRGGQETQYF
D gene: -; V gene: TRBV14; J gene: TRBJ2-3; clone size: -; CDR3 DNA: TGTGCCAGCAGCGGGGGAGGCGCAGATACGCAGTATTTT; CDR3 protein: CASSGGGADTQYF
D gene: TRBD1; V gene: TRBV19; J gene: TRBJ1-2; clone size: -; CDR3 DNA: TGTGCCAGTAGTGCAGGGACAGGGCGAGGTGGTGGCTACACCTTC; CDR3 protein: CASSAGTGRGGGYTF
D gene: -; V gene: TRBV5-1; J gene: TRBJ2-7; clone size: -; CDR3 DNA: TGCGCCAGCAGCTCAACCAACGAGCAGTACTTC; CDR3 protein: CASSSTNEQYF
D gene: TRBD2; V gene: TRBV7-3; J gene: TRBJ2-3; clone size: -; CDR3 DNA: TGTGCCAGCAGCTTAGCAGCGGGGGGCACAGATACGCAGTATTTT; CDR3 protein: CASSLAAGGTDTQYF
D gene: TRBD1; V gene: TRBV27; J gene: TRBJ2-7; clone size: -; CDR3 DNA: TGTGCCAGCAGGACCACAGGGGTGGGATCTTACGAGCAGTACTTC; CDR3 protein: CASRTTGVGSYEQYF
D gene: TRBD2; V gene: TRBV28; J gene: TRBJ2-1; clone size: once; CDR3 DNA: TGTGCCAGCAAATTTAGCGGGGGGGCCAATGAGCAGTTCTTC; CDR3 protein: CASKFSGGANEQFF
D gene: -; V gene: TRBV2; J gene: TRBJ2-1; clone size: -; CDR3 DNA: TGTGCCAGCAGTCATAGCGTCAGCTCCTACAATGAGCAGTTCTTC; CDR3 protein: CASSHSVSSYNEQFF
D gene: -; V gene: TRBV7-3; J gene: TRBJ2-2; clone size: -; CDR3 DNA: TGTGCCAGCAGTTTAATCGCAGCCGGGGAGCTGTTTTTT; CDR3 protein: CASSLIAAGELFF
D gene: TRBD1; V gene: TRBV13; J gene: TRBJ2-5; clone size: -; CDR3 DNA: TGTGCCAGCAGCCCGCCCTCCGGGACAGGGAGGGAGACCCAGTACTTC; CDR3 protein: CASSPPSGTGRETQYF
D gene: -; V gene: TRBV11-2; J gene: TRBJ2-5; clone size: -; CDR3 DNA: TGTGCCAGCAGCCGGGACATTGGCGAGACCCAGTACTTC; CDR3 protein: CASSRDIGETQYF
D gene: TRBD1; V gene: TRBV30; J gene: TRBJ1-4; clone size: -; CDR3 DNA: TGTGCCTGGAGTGTTACAGGGGGCCTAAATGAAAAACTGTTTTTT; CDR3 protein: CAWSVTGGLNEKLFF
D gene: -; V gene: TRBV6-5; J gene: TRBJ1-5; clone size: -; CDR3 DNA: TGTGCCAGCAGTTACGGACTACATAGCAATCAGCCCCAGCATTTT; CDR3 protein: CASSYGLHSNQPQHF
D gene: -; V gene: TRBV27; J gene: TRBJ2-7; clone size: -; CDR3 DNA: TGTGCCAGCAGTTTGGGACTTCCCAGGTCCTACGAGCAGTACTTC; CDR3 protein: CASSLGLPRSYEQYF
D gene: TRBD1; V gene: TRBV28; J gene: TRBJ1-1; clone size: few; CDR3 DNA: TGTGCCAGCACCTTACAGGGGGCAGGCACTGAAGCTTTCTTT; CDR3 protein: CASTLQGAGTEAFF
D gene: TRBD1; V gene: TRBV5-1; J gene: TRBJ1-1; clone size: -; CDR3 DNA: TGCGCCAGCAGCATGACAGGGGCTCTGAACACTGAAGCTTTCTTT; CDR3 protein: CASSMTGALNTEAFF
D gene: -; V gene: TRBV18; J gene: TRBJ2-1; clone size: -; CDR3 DNA: TGTGCCAGCTCACTTGGGGAGTCCAATGAGCAGTTCTTC; CDR3 protein: CASSLGESNEQFF
D gene: TRBD1; V gene: TRBV7-9; J gene: TRBJ1-2; clone size: few; CDR3 DNA: TGTGCCAGCAGCCCAAAAACGGGACAGGGCCACGGCTACACCTTC; CDR3 protein: CASSPKTGQGHGYTF
D gene: -; V gene: TRBV28; J gene: TRBJ2-5; clone size: -; CDR3 DNA: TGTGCCAGCAGTACAGGGTACCAAGAGACCCAGTACTTC; CDR3 protein: CASSTGYQETQYF
D gene: -; V gene: TRBV6-6; J gene: TRBJ2-7; clone size: -; CDR3 DNA: TGTGCCAGCAGTCCGGGACCCACCGGGAACGAGCAGTACTTC; CDR3 protein: CASSPGPTGNEQYF
D gene: -; V gene: TRBV14; J gene: TRBJ2-1; clone size: -; CDR3 DNA: TGTGCCAGCAGCCAAGATCGGAAGCCCTACAATGAGCAGTTCTTC; CDR3 protein: CASSQDRKPYNEQFF
D gene: TRBD2; V gene: TRBV19; J gene: TRBJ2-5; clone size: -; CDR3 DNA: TGTGCCAGTAGTATCGGGAGGGGAGAGACCCAGTACTTC; CDR3 protein: CASSIGRGETQYF
D gene: TRBD1; V gene: TRBV7-2; J gene: TRBJ2-2; clone size: -; CDR3 DNA: TGTGCCAGCAGCCCCTTGGACAGGGCGAACACCGGGGAGCTGTTTTTT; CDR3 protein: CASSPLDRANTGELFF
D gene: TRBD2; V gene: TRBV6-1; J gene: TRBJ2-2; clone size: -; CDR3 DNA: TGTGCCAGCAGTGAAAGTCCCTGGGAGGGCGGGGAGCTGTTTTTT; CDR3 protein: CASSESPWEGGELFF
D gene: -; V gene: TRBV27; J gene: TRBJ2-7; clone size: once; CDR3 DNA: TGTGCCAGCAGCCCCGGGACCCTGCCTTCCGAGCAGTACTTC; CDR3 protein: CASSPGTLPSEQYF
D gene: -; V gene: TRBV28; J gene: TRBJ1-2; clone size: -; CDR3 DNA: TGTGCCAGCAGTTGGGGGAACGGCTACACCTTC; CDR3 protein: CASSWGNGYTF
D gene: -; V gene: TRBV6-5; J gene: TRBJ2-1; clone size: -; CDR3 DNA: TGTGCCAGCGGGGGGCCTAGGAAGTTCTTC; CDR3 protein: CASGGPRKFF
D gene: -; V gene: TRBV5-1; J gene: TRBJ2-7; clone size: -; CDR3 DNA: TGCGCCAGCGAAGGGGATTCCTACGAGCAGTACTTC; CDR3 protein: CASEGDSYEQYF
D gene: -; V gene: TRBV4-1; J gene: TRBJ2-2; clone size: few; CDR3 DNA: TGCGCCAGCAGCCAACCTGGGGCAGGGCCCACCGGGGAGCTGTTTTTT; CDR3 protein: CASSQPGAGPTGELFF
D gene: -; V gene: TRBV7-2; J gene: TRBJ2-7; clone size: -; CDR3 DNA: TGTGCCAGCAGCTTAGGTGCGGGAAGGACCTACGAGCAGTACTTC; CDR3 protein: CASSLGAGRTYEQYF
D gene: TRBD1; V gene: TRBV27; J gene: TRBJ1-6; clone size: -; CDR3 DNA: TGTGCCAGCGGTTTATCCGGGACAGGGGTTTCACCCCTCCACTTT; CDR3 protein: CASGLSGTGVSPLHF